This T cell receptor (beta chain) was recorded in a study of blood T cell repertoires in COVID-19. For the study at large: Samples taken during acute and convalescent COVID-19 were collected in the United States, Italy and Spain. Sources were T cells, B-cell-depleted T cells, or PBMCs; the material itself was cDNA or gDNA.

Clones were sequenced by immunoSEQ multiplex PCR, and TCRdb holds only the in-frame ones, with some missing. The data hold more than 350,000 clones, with approximately 90% observed a single time. Membership in each cohort depended on participant-reported clinical history. A COVID-19 case was met by exposed participants within 2 weeks before study entry. The material sequenced was PBMCs or T cells enriched from blood (not recorded which). This sequence was found in a woman under 30 who had been exposed to COVID-19.

CDR3 in DNA: TGTGCCAGCAGTTTATACAGGGACTCCTACGAGCAGTACTTC. Protein: CASSLYRDSYEQYF. The V gene is TRBV6-2 or TRBV6-3, the J gene TRBJ2-7, with D maybe TRBD1 (6 bases). The V gene's germline CDR1 is MNHEY and CDR2 SVGEGT. The V end lost 4 bases, the J end lost 0 bases, and 10 bases lay between the germline ends. The CDR3 contains 14 residues.